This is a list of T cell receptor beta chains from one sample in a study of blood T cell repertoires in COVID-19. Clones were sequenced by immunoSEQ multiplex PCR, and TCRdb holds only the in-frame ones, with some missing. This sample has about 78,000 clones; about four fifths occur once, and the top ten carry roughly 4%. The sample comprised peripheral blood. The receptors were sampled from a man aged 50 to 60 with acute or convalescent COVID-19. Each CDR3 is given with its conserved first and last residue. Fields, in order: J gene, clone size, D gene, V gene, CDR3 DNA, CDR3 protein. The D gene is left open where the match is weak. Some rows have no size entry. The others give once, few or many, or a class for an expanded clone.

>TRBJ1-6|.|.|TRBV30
TGTGCCTGGAGTGGCAGCTCCTATAATTCACCCCTCCACTTT
CAWSGSSYNSPLHF
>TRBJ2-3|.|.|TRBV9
TGTGCCAGCAGCGCGGGCGGAGGGCCAGATACGCAGTATTTT
CASSAGGGPDTQYF
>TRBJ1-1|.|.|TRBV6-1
TGTGCCAGCAGTGAACTTAGGGGGAACACTGAAGCTTTCTTT
CASSELRGNTEAFF
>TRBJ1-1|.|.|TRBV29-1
TGCAGCGTTGAACGGGAAGGGTCGAACACTGAAGCTTTCTTT
CSVEREGSNTEAFF
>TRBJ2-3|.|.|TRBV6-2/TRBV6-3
TGTGCCAGCAGTTACGAGGGCAAAACAGATACGCAGTATTTT
CASSYEGKTDTQYF
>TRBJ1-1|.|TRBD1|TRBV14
TGTGCCAGTCGGGACAGTTTGAACACTGAAGCTTTCTTT
CASRDSLNTEAFF
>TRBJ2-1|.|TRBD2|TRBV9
TGTGCCAGCAGCGAAAGCGGGAGAAGATTAGTGAATGAGCAGTTCTTC
CASSESGRRLVNEQFF
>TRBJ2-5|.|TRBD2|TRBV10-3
TGTGCCATCAGTGATACCGGGACTAGCAGACAAGAGACCCAGTACTTC
CAISDTGTSRQETQYF
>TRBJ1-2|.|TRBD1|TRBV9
TGTGCCAGCAGCGTAGATGTTGGGACAGGGGTTAACTATGGCTACACCTTC
CASSVDVGTGVNYGYTF
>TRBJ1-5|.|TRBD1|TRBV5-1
TGCGCCAGCAGCTTGGGTCAGGGGGCTGGCAATCAGCCCCAGCATTTT
CASSLGQGAGNQPQHF
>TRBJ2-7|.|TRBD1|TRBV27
TGTGCCAGCAGTTCCTTCCACACGAGGACAGGGGGAAACGAGCAGTACTTC
CASSSFHTRTGGNEQYF
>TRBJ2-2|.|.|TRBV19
TGTGCCAGTTCTAGGGGAAACACCGGGGAGCTGTTTTTT
CASSRGNTGELFF
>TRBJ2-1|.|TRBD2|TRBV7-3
TGTGCCAGCAGCCGAGGGACTAGCAGGTCTGAGCAGTTCTTC
CASSRGTSRSEQFF
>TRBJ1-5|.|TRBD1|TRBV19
TGTGCCAGTAGTGGACAGGGCGGCAATCAGCCCCAGCATTTT
CASSGQGGNQPQHF
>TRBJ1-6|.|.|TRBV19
TGTGCCAGTAGTATAGGAGGCAGTGATTCACCCCTCCACTTT
CASSIGGSDSPLHF
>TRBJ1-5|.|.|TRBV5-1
TGCGCCAGCAGCTTGGGACAGAACAATCAGCCCCAGCATTTT
CASSLGQNNQPQHF
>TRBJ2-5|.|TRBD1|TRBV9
TGTGCCAGCAGCCCGAGGGACAGATTGGGCCAAGAGACCCAGTACTTC
CASSPRDRLGQETQYF
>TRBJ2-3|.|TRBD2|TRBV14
TGTGCCAGCAGCCAAGATTGGACTAGCGGGGGGCTCCTTGGAGATACGCAGTATTTT
CASSQDWTSGGLLGDTQYF
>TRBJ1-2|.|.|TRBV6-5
TGTGCCAGCAGCCAAAACCAGGGAAGGGGCTACACCTTC
CASSQNQGRGYTF
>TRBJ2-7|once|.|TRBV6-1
TGTGCCAGCAGTGAAGTGGACAGCGTAGTTCGGCAGTACTTC
CASSEVDSVVRQYF
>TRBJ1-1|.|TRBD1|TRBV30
TGTGCCTGGAGCGGGGACAGGACTGAAGCTTTCTTT
CAWSGDRTEAFF
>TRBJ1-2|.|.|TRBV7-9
TGTGCCAGCAGCCTACAGGGAAAATATGGCTACACCTTC
CASSLQGKYGYTF
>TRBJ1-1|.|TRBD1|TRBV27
TGTGCCAGCAGCCCGGGACAGCATAACACTGAAGCTTTCTTT
CASSPGQHNTEAFF
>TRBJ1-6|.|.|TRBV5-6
TGTGCCAGCAGCTGGGAGTATGGGGCCCTCCACTTT
CASSWEYGALHF
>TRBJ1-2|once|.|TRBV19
TGTGCCAGTAGTATCCGACCTCAGGGATCCTATGGCTACACCTTC
CASSIRPQGSYGYTF
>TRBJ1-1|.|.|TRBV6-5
TGTGCCAGCAGTTACCGGGGGAACACTGAAGCTTTCTTT
CASSYRGNTEAFF
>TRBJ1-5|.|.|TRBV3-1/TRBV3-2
TGTGCCAGCAGCCAAGGGACAGCTGAGGGTCAGCCCCAGCATTTT
CASSQGTAEGQPQHF
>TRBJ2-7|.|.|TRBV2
TGTGCCAGCAGTGACGCGGCCTACGGCGAGCAGTACTTC
CASSDAAYGEQYF
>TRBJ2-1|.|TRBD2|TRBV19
TGTGCCAGTAGTCTGGGACTAAGCTCCTACAATGAGCAGTTCTTC
CASSLGLSSYNEQFF
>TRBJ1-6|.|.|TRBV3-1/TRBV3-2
TGTGCCAGCAGCCACTGTAGGCGAAGACAGCGGGGCCATTCACCCCTCCACTTT
CASSHCRRRQRGHSPLHF
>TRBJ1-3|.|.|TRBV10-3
TGTGCCATCACCAAAGGGGGTGGAAACACCATATATTTT
CAITKGGGNTIYF
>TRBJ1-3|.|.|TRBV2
TGTGCCAGCAGTGGGCCAGGGGTTGGAAACACCATATATTTT
CASSGPGVGNTIYF
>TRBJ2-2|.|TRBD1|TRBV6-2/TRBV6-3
TGTGCCAGCAGTTGGGGCAGGGGGACCGGGGAGCTGTTTTTT
CASSWGRGTGELFF
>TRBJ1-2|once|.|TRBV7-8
TGTGCCAGCAGCTTAGGTCAGGGACTTGGCTACACCTTC
CASSLGQGLGYTF
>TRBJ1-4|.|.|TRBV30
TGTGCCTGGCGGTCGGAAAAACTGTTTTTT
CAWRSEKLFF
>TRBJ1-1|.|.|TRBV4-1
TGCGCCAGCAGCCAACTCTCCATGGCCCACATGAACACTGAAGCTTTCTTT
CASSQLSMAHMNTEAFF
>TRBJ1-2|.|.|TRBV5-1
TGCGCCAGCAGCTTGGCAGGGGCGGATGGCTACACCTTC
CASSLAGADGYTF
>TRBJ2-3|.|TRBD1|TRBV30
TGTGCCTGGACCGAAGGGACAGGGAGGTCAGATACGCAGTATTTT
CAWTEGTGRSDTQYF
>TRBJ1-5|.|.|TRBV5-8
TGTGCCAGCAGCTTGTTGGGACAAAGCAATCAGCCCCAGCATTTT
CASSLLGQSNQPQHF
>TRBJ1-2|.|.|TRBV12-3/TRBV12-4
TGTGCCAGCAGCGCAGGTAAATCTGGAGGCTACACCTTC
CASSAGKSGGYTF
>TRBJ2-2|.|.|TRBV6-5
TGTGCCAGCAGTTACTCGTGGAGGAACACCGGGGAGCTGTTTTTT
CASSYSWRNTGELFF
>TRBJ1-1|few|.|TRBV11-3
TGTGCCAGCAGCTTAGGGGCAGGAAACACTGAAGCTTTCTTT
CASSLGAGNTEAFF
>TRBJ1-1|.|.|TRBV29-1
TGCAGCGTTGCGGGACAGAACACTGAAGCTTTCTTT
CSVAGQNTEAFF
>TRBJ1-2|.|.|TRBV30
TGTGCCTGGAGTGTTGGGGGGGCGGCTGGCTACACCTTC
CAWSVGGAAGYTF
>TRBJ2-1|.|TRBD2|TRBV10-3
TGTGCCATCAATAGCGGGGGGAGAGAGCAGTTCTTC
CAINSGGREQFF
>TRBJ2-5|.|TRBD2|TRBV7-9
TGTGCCAGCAGCCCGCGGGGACTAGCGGGAGGGCCCCAGACCCAGTACTTC
CASSPRGLAGGPQTQYF
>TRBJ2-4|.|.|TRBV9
TGTGCCAGCAGCGCAACGACGGGGGGCGTCCAGTACTTC
CASSATTGGVQYF
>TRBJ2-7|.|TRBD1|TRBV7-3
TGTGCCAGCAGCTTAACAGGGGGCACGTACGAGCAGTACTTC
CASSLTGGTYEQYF